This TCR beta chain emerged from a study of naive and memory T cell subsets. The beta constant-region primer was an equimolar mix of two oligonucleotides covering TRBC1 and TRBC2. TCRdb reprocessed the UMI-ligation and nested PCR reads via MiXCR and lists one record per CDR3 protein. The data contain about 85,000 distinct CDR3 sequences, approximately 14% of them singletons. The V end was cut by 0 bases, the J end by 9 bases, with 12 bases between. Germline V CDR1 and CDR2: LNHNV, YYDKDF (reference sequence). The CDR3 consists of 15 residues. In its sample, this clonotype was seen a few times. Material: central memory CD4+ T cells from blood. The sequence was obtained from a human donor in good health. The V call is TRBV15, the J call TRBJ1-6, with D possibly matching TRBD1 (5 bases). The CDR3 nucleotides are TGTGCCACCAGCAGAGATAAGGGGTTGAGTTCACCCCTCCACTTT. Protein product: CATSRDKGLSSPLHF.